This T cell receptor beta chain is from a study of regulatory T cells in long-lasting Graves disease. Study-level points and caveats: Sharing of public clonotypes was greater in persistent patients (over 2,500) than in new patients (roughly 1,000). Favored usage of TRBV28, TRBJ1-2 and TRBJ2-5 was recorded in persistent disease.

The table lists this clonotype with many counts. The antigen remains undetermined. Time point of the sample: persistent/refractory GD, antithyroid drugs over 5 years with positive TRAb. After RNA was extracted from PBMCs, the TCR library was made from it. CDR3 regions were amplified by Arm-PCR using iRepertoire HTBI primers to build TCR beta libraries. TCRdb reanalysed the multiplex PCR reads using MiXCR and keeps one entry per CDR3 protein. Among roughly 700,000 distinct CDR3 sequences, 25% to 35% were seen once, and the ten largest hold roughly 40%. CDR3 size: 16 residues. V was trimmed by 5 bases and J by 5 bases, leaving 24 bases between them. Germline V gene data show CDR1 as DFQATT and CDR2 as SNEGSKA (reference sequence).

The input for sequencing was peripheral blood mononuclear cells (PBMCs), taken when the disease was refractory, from a patient treated with antithyroid drugs. This clonotype was sampled from a female donor with Graves disease. V gene TRBV20-1 combines with J gene TRBJ2-5, with D tentatively TRBD1 or TRBD2 (5 bases each). CDR3 loop: CSAGRDARDLLETQYF. CDR3 nucleotides: TGCAGTGCTGGCCGGGACGCAAGAGACCTGCTGGAGACCCAGTACTTC.